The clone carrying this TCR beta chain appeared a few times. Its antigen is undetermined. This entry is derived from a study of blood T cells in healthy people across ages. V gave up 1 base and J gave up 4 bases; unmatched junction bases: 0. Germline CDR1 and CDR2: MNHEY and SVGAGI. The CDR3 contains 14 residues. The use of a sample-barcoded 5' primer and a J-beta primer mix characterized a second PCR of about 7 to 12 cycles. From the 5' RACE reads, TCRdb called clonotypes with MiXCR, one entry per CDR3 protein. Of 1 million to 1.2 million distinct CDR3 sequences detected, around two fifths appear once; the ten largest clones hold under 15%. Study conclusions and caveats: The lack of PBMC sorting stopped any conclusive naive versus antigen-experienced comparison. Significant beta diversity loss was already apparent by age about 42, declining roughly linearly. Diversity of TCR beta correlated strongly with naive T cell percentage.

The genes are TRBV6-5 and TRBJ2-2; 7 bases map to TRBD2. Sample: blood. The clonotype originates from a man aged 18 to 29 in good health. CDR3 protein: CASSYLAGTGELFF. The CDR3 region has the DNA TGTGCCAGCAGTTACTTAGCGGGCACCGGGGAGCTGTTTTTT.